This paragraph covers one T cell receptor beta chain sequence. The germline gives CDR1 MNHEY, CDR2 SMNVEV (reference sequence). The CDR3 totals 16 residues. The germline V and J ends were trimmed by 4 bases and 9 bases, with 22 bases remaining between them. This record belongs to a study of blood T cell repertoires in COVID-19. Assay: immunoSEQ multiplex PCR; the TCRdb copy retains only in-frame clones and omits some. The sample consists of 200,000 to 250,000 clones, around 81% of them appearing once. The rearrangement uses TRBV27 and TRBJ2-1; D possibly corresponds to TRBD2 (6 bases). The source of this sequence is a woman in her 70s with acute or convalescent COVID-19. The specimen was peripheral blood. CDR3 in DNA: TGTGCCAGCAGTTCGGGGGATCCTCAACGGTGGGGTGAGCAGTTCTTC. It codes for CASSSGDPQRWGEQFF.